This T cell receptor beta chain came from a study of response to subunit inactivated influenza vaccine. This clonotype was observed a few times. Its antigen is not identified. TCRdb reprocessed the RT-PCR reads via MiXCR and lists one record per CDR3 protein. The sample has 710,000 or so distinct CDR3 sequences, less than 20% seen once. Study results and limitations: Seasonal influenza vaccination, on each occasion, was suggested by the authors to recruit few new T cells.

Sequencing used PBMCs from blood, obtained about 12 days after vaccination. The receptor comes from a man aged 50 to 60 who received an inactivated influenza vaccine.

The CDR3 sequence: CASSPSGHTNTEAFF. The CDR3 bases are TGTGCCAGCTCACCCTCGGGACATACGAACACTGAAGCTTTCTTT. The V gene is TRBV18, the J gene TRBJ1-1; D possibly corresponds to TRBD1 (6 bases). Trimming removed 3 bases from V and 1 base from J, with 12 bases in between. Germline-derived CDR1 and CDR2 are KGHSH and LQKENI. CDR3 length: 15 amino acids. Full variable domain (rest looked up from reference TRBV18 and TRBJ1-1): NAGVMQNPRHLVRRRGQEARLRCSPMKGHSHVYWYRQLPEEGLKFMVYLQKENIIDESGMPKERFSAEFPKEGPSILRIQQVVRGDSAAYFCASSPSGHTNTEAFFGQGTRLTVV.